This T cell receptor beta chain was identified in a study of blood T cell repertoires in COVID-19. Overall study: Sites in the United States, Italy and Spain provided acute and convalescent COVID-19 samples.

In this sample, this clone turned up once. The CDR3 spans 16 residues. Germline CDR1 SGHRS, CDR2 YFSETQ. Unmatched junction bases numbered 7, after V lost 1 base and J lost 1 base. Some clones are missing from TCRdb's copy, which holds only in-frame ones; the method was immunoSEQ multiplex PCR. The sample has about 300,000 clones; roughly 91% are singletons. Patients at the Seattle site were enrolled during active infection and followed longitudinally. This TCR derives from a woman aged 30 to 39 with COVID-19, enrolled during active disease. The specimen was peripheral blood. V gene TRBV5-1 combines with J gene TRBJ1-1, with 7 bases matching TRBD1. CDR3 loop: CASSLTSGGPNTEAFF. As DNA, the CDR3 is TGCGCCAGCAGCTTGACATCAGGGGGACCGAACACTGAAGCTTTCTTT.